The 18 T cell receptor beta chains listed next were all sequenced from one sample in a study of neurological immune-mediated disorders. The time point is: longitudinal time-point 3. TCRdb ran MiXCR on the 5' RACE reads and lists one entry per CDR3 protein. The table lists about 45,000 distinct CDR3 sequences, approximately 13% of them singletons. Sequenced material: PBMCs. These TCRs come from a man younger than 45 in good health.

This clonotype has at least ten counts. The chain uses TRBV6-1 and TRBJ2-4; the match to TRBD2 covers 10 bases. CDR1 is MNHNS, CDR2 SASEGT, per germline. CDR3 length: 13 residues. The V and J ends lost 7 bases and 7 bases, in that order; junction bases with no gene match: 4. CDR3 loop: CASIRAGGNIQYF. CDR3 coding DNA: TGTGCCAGCATTAGAGCGGGAGGGAACATTCAGTACTTC.

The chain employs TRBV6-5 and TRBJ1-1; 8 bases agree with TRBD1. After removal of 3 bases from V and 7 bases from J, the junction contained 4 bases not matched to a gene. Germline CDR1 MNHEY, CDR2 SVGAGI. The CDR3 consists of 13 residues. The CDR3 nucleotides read TGTGCCAGCAGTTATCACGACAGGGGTGAAGCTTTCTTT. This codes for CASSYHDRGEAFF.

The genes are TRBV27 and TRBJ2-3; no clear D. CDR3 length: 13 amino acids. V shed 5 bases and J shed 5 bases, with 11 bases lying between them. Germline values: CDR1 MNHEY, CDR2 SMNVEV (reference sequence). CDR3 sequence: CASSGKGRDTQYF. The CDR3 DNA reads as TGTGCCAGCAGTGGAAAGGGTCGAGATACGCAGTATTTT.

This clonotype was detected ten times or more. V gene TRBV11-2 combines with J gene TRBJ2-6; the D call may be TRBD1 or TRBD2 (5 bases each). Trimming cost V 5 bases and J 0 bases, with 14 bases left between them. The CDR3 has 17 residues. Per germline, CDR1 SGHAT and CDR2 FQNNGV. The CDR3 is CASSPLRDLSGANVLTF. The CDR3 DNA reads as TGTGCCAGCAGCCCCTTAAGGGACCTCTCTGGGGCCAACGTCCTGACTTTC.

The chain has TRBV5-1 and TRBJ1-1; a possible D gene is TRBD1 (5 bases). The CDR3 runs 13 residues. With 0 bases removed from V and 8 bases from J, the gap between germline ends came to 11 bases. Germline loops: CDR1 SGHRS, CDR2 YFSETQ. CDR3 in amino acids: CASSLVVGTEAFF. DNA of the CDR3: TGCGCCAGCAGCTTGGTCGTTGGGACCGAAGCTTTCTTT.

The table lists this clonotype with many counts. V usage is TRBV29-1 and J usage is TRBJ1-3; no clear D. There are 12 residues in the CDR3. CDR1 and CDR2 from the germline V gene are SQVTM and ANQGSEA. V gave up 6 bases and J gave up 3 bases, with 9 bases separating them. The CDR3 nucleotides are TGCAGCGTGGCCAGCAGTGGAAACACCATATATTTT. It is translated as CSVASSGNTIYF.

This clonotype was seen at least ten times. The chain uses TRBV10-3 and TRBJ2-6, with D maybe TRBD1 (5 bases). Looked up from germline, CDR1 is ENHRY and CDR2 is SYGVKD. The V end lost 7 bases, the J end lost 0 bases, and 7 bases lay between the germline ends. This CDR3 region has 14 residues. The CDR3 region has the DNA TGTGCCATCACAGACAGCTCTGGGGCCAACGTCCTGACTTTC. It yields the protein CAITDSSGANVLTF.

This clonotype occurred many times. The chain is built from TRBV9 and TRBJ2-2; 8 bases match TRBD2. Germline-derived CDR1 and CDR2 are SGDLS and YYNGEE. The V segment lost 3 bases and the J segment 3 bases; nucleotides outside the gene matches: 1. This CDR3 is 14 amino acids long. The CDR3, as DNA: TGTGCCAGCAGCGGACTAGCGTACACCGGGGAGCTGTTTTTT. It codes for CASSGLAYTGELFF.

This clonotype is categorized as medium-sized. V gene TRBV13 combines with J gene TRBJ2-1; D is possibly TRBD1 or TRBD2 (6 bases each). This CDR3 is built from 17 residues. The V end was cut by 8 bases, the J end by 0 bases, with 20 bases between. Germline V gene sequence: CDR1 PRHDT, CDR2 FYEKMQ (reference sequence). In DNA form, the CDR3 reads TGTGCCAGCGGAGCGACAGGAGCGGGTCTCTCCTACAATGAGCAGTTCTTC. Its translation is CASGATGAGLSYNEQFF.

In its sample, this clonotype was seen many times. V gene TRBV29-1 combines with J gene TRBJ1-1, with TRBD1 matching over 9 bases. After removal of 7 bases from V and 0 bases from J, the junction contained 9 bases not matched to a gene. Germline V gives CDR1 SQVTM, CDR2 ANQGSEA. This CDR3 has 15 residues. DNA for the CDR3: TGCAGCGCTGGCCGGGACAGGGTAATGAACACTGAAGCTTTCTTT. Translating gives CSAGRDRVMNTEAFF.

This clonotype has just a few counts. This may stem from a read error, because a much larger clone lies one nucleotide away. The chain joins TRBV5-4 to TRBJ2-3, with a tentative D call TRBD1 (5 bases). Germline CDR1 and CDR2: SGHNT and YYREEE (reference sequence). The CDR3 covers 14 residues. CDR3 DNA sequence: TGTGTCAGCAGCTTGGGGCAATCGGTAGATACGCAGTATTTT. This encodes CVSSLGQSVDTQYF.

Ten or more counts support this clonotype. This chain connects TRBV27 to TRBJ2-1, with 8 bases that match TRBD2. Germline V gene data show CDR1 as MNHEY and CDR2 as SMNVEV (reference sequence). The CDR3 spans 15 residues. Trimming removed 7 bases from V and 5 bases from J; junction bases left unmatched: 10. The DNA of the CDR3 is TGTGCCAGCACCCCGGCCGGGAGGGGAAACAATGAGCAGTTCTTC. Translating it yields CASTPAGRGNNEQFF.

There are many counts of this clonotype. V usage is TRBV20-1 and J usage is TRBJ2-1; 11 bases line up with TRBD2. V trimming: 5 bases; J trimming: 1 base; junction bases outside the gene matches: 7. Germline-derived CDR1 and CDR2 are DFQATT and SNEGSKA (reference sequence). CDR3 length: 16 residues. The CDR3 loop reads CSAASGTSGSYNEQFF. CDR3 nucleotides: TGCAGTGCTGCCTCCGGGACTAGCGGATCCTACAATGAGCAGTTCTTC.

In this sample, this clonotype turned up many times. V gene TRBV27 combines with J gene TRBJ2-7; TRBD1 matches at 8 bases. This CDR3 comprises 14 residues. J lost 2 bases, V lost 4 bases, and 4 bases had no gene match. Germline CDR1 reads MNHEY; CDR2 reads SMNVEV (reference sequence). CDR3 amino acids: CASSYDRGAYEQYF. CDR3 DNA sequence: TGTGCCAGCAGTTACGACAGGGGAGCCTACGAGCAGTACTTC.

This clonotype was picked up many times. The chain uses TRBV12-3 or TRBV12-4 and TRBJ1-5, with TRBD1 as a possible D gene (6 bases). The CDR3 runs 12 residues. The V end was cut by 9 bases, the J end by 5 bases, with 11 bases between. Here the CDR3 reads CASSGTYQPQHF. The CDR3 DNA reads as TGTGCCAGTAGTGGGACATATCAGCCCCAGCATTTT.

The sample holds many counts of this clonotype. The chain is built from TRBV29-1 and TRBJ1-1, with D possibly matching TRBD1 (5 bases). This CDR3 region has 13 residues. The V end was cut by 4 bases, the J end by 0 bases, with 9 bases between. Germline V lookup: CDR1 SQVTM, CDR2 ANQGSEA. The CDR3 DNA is TGCAGCGTTGTTACAGGAATGAACACTGAAGCTTTCTTT. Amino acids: CSVVTGMNTEAFF.

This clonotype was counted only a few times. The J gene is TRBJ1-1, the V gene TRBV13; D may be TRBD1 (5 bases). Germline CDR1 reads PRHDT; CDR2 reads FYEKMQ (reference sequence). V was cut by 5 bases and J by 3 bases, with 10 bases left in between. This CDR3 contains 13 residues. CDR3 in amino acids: CASSVPGDTEAFF. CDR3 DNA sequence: TGTGCCAGCAGCGTACCGGGGGACACTGAAGCTTTCTTT. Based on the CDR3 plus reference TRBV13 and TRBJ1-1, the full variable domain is AAGVIQSPRHLIKEKRETATLKCYPIPRHDTVYWYQQGPGQDPQFLISFYEKMQSDKGSIPDRFSAQQFSDYHSELNMSSLELGDSALYFCASSVPGDTEAFFGQGTRLTVV.

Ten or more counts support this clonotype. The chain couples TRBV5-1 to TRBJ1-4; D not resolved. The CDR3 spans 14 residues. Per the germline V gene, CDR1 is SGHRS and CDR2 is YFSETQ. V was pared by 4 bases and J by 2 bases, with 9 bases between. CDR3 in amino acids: CASSVERTNEKLFF. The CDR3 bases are TGCGCCAGCAGCGTGGAGAGGACTAATGAAAAACTGTTTTTT.